This T cell receptor beta chain was identified during a study of cytomegalovirus exposure and HLA in healthy donors. At the level of the study: Earlier, some 180 million T cells were analyzed, and 117 million unique TCR beta sequences were found among them.

The germline CDR1 and CDR2 sequences are SGHAT and FQNNGV. This CDR3 has 15 residues. The V segment lost 5 bases and the J segment 3 bases; nucleotides outside the gene matches: 6. Study-level results: A later analysis linked a missense DCLRE1C variant to TCR beta V- and J-gene trimming. A later analysis found common viral pathogens apparently linked to several of the most significant clusters. Among immune exposure information, only CMV serostatus was available.

Points on this clone: Its antigen is unknown.

The PCR ran on 60 Vbeta and 13 Jbeta primers. Libraries were prepared by immunoSEQ multiplex PCR; TCRdb keeps only in-frame clonotypes and omits some of them. This sample contains approximately 100,000 clones. The sequence was collected from a man aged 35 to 55 in good health and CMV-seronegative. Sequencing was performed on PBMCs. The chain recombines TRBV11-2 with TRBJ1-4; the match to TRBD1 covers 7 bases. CDR3 amino acids: CASSIYRGSNEKLFF. The CDR3, as DNA: TGTGCCAGCAGCATTTACAGGGGTTCTAATGAAAAACTGTTTTTT. Supplemented by reference TRBV11-2 and TRBJ1-4, the full variable domain reads EAGVAQSPRYKIIEKRQSVAFWCNPISGHATLYWYQQILGQGPKLLIQFQNNGVVDDSQLPKDRFSAERLKGVDSTLKIQPAKLEDSAVYLCASSIYRGSNEKLFFGSGTQLSVL.